This T cell receptor (beta chain) originates from a study of T-cell memory formation after mild COVID-19. Across the study: TCR clusters showed largely donor specificity. Study results and limitations: Later expanders leaned CD4+, whereas clones that contracted between day 15 and 85 were balanced CD4/CD8. The CD4+ clones that contracted clustered mainly within CM and EM, and the CD8+ clones concentrated in EMRA.

The germline CDR1 and CDR2 sequences are MGHRA and YSYEKL. V dropped 3 bases and J dropped 1 base, with 10 bases sitting between them. The length of the CDR3 is 15 residues. TCRdb reanalysed the 5' RACE reads using MiXCR and keeps one entry per CDR3 protein. The table records 280,000 or so distinct CDR3 sequences, roughly 18% of them present only once. To note about this clonotype: Its target is not known.

This sequence joins TRBV4-1 and TRBJ2-1; D call uncertain. The sequence was collected from a man between 18 and 35 years old who had mild COVID-19 (a few samples of this study predate the infection). Cell type and time point are not known. Material for sequencing was PBMCs or a T cell subset sorted from them (not recorded which). The DNA of the CDR3 is TGCGCCAGCAGCCAGACCCCAGCTTCCTACAATGAGCAGTTCTTC. It translates to CASSQTPASYNEQFF.